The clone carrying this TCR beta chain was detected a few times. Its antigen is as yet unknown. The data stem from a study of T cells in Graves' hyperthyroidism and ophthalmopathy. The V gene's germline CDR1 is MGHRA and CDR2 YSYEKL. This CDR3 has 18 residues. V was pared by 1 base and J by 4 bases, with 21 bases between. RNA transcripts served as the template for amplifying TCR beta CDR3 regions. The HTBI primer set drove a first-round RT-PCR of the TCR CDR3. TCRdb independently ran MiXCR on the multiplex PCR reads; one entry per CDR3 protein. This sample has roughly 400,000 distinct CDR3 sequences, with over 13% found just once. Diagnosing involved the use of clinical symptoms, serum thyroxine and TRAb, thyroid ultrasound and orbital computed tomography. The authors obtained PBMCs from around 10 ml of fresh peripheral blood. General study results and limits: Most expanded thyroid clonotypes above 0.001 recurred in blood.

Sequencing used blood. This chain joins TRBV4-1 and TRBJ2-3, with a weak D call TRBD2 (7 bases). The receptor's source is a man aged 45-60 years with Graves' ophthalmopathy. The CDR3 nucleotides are TGCGCCAGCAGCCAAGGCGTAGGGGGGCGGGAGAGGCCAGATACGCAGTATTTT. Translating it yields CASSQGVGGRERPDTQYF.